This TCR beta chain comes out of a study of cytomegalovirus exposure and HLA in healthy donors. The length of the CDR3 is 12 residues. V lost 3 bases and J 10 bases, leaving 9 bases between the germline ends. Per germline, CDR1 KGHSH and CDR2 LQKENI. On this clone itself: Its matching antigen is unknown.

Study-level results: The TCR clusters that emerged in the first cohort tended, a later analysis found, to co-occur in the 120 validation repertoires.

Sequencing was performed with immunoSEQ multiplex PCR; in TCRdb, only in-frame clones are kept and a portion is missing. This sample has about 150,000 clones, with 85% to 90% found just once. The source material was PBMCs. The chain has TRBV18 and TRBJ1-4; tentatively, D is TRBD1 (6 bases). This clonotype was sampled from a human donor in good health. CDR3 nucleotide sequence: TGTGCCAGCTCACCGACAGGTGGAAAACTGTTTTTT. Protein: CASSPTGGKLFF.